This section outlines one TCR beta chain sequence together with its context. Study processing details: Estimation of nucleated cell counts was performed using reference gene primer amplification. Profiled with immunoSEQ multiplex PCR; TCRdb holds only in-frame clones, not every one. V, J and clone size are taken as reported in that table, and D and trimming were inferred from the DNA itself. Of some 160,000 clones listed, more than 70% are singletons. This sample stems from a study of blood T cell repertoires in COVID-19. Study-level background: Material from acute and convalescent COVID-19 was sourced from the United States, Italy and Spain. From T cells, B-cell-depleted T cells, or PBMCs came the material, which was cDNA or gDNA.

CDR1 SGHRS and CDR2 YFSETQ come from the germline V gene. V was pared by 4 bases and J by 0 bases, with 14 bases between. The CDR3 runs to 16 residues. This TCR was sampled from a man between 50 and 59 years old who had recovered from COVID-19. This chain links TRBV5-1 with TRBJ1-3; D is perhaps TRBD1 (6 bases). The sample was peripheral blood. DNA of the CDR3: TGCGCCAGCAGCCCGACGACAGGCCTCTCTGGAAACACCATATATTTT. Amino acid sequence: CASSPTTGLSGNTIYF.